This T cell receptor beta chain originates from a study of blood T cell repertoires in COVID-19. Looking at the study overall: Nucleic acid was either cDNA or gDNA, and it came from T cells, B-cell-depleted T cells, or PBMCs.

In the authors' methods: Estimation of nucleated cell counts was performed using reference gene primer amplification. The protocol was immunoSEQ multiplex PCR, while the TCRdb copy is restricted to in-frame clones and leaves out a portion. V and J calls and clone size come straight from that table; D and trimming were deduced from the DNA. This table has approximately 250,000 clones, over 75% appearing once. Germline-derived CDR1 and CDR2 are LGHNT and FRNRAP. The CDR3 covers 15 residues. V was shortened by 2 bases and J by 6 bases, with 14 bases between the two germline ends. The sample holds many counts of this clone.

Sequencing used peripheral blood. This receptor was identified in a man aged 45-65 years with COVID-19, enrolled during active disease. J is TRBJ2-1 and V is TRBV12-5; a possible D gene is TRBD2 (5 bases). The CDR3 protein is CASGLHRGRSNEQFF. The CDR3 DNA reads TGTGCTAGTGGTTTGCACCGGGGTAGGAGCAATGAGCAGTTCTTC.